The clone carrying this T cell receptor beta chain came up many times. Its target is unknown. Per the germline V gene, CDR1 is SGHTA and CDR2 is FQGNSA. Trimming left V 5 bases short and J 1 base short, with 13 bases between. The CDR3 runs to 15 residues. TCRdb reprocessed the reads via MiXCR and lists one record per CDR3 protein. The data hold around 290,000 distinct CDR3 sequences, with under 30% observed a single time. The data derive from a study of T cell repertoires in cytomegalovirus infection. Across the whole study: In public TCR beta signatures, there were indications of both CMV infection and matching HLA type. Whole-study findings and limits: Within the response measured ex vivo, HLA-C-restricted CMV-specific TCR beta clonotypes were dominant. Public TCR beta family frequency separated CMV-and-HLA carriers, including in an independent cohort.

The sequencing sample was made of PBMCs. The sequence was obtained from a human donor in good health (CMV status not recorded). Some clones in this sample may be carry-over from other donors' samples. This chain links TRBV7-2 with TRBJ2-3, with TRBD2 as a possible D gene (6 bases). The CDR3 reads CASSPPGAGTDTQYF. For the CDR3, the DNA is TGTGCCAGCAGCCCACCGGGAGCGGGCACAGATACGCAGTATTTT.